A single sample gave rise to the 32 T cell receptor beta chains below, sequenced in a study of blood T cells in healthy people across ages. The use of a sample-barcoded 5' primer and a J-beta primer mix characterized a second PCR of about 6 to 12 cycles. TCRdb called the 5' RACE reads again in MiXCR, with one record for every CDR3 protein. The table includes around 990,000 distinct CDR3 sequences, 20% to 25% detected once. A further study also used this sample, focusing on T cells of mothers and their children.

Sequenced input: blood. The source is a girl aged 2 to 9 in good health.

This clonotype has just a few counts. CDR3 DNA: TGTGCCTGGATCCCTGACAGGAACACTGAAGCTTTCTTT. Protein: CAWIPDRNTEAFF. The rearrangement links TRBV30 to TRBJ1-1; maybe TRBD1 (5 bases). The germline CDR1 and CDR2 sequences are GTSNPN and SVGIG (reference sequence). The CDR3 has 13 residues. Trimming took 4 bases from V and 1 from J, leaving 10 bases between them.

This chain uses TRBV6-2 or TRBV6-3 with TRBJ2-5; no clear D gene. The J call is uncertain, as TRBJ2-1 better fits the DNA end. Germline CDR1 and CDR2: MNHEY and SVGEGT. CDR3 length: 13 amino acids. In DNA form, the CDR3 reads TGTGCCAGCAGATACCTACCCCATAGTGAGCAGTTCTTC. The encoded protein is CASRYLPHSEQFF.

This chain connects TRBV12-3 or TRBV12-4 to TRBJ2-1, with D perhaps matching TRBD2 (6 bases). CDR3 length equals 16 residues. With 6 bases removed from V and 1 base from J, the gap between germline ends came to 16 bases. The CDR3: CASRAGRLNSYNEQFF. The CDR3 bases are TGTGCCAGCAGAGCGGGCCGGCTAAATTCCTACAATGAGCAGTTCTTC.

This sequence joins TRBV5-1 and TRBJ2-1, with TRBD1 matching over 9 bases. Germline V gene data show CDR1 as SGHRS and CDR2 as YFSETQ. V trimming: 0 bases; J trimming: 2 bases; junction bases outside the gene matches: 3. This CDR3 spans 16 amino acids. The CDR3 nucleotides are TGCGCCAGCAGCTTGGGGGACAGGGTCACCTACAATGAGCAGTTCTTC. Translating it yields CASSLGDRVTYNEQFF.

This rearrangement joins TRBV5-6 to TRBJ2-1; D is unclear. Deletions cut 4 bases from V and 0 bases from J, with 17 bases between. In germline, CDR1 is SGHDT, CDR2 YYEEEE. The CDR3 has 17 residues. The CDR3 sequence is CASSLTPSVSSYNEQFF. The DNA of the CDR3 is TGTGCCAGCAGCCTTACACCAAGCGTGTCCTCCTACAATGAGCAGTTCTTC.

This clonotype occurred a few times. J is TRBJ2-5 and V is TRBV12-3 or TRBV12-4; 9 bases line up with TRBD2. After removal of 6 bases from V and 5 bases from J, the junction contained 13 bases not matched to a gene. The CDR3 is 16 amino acids. The CDR3 spells CASSNYYSGSDETQYF. The CDR3 nucleotides read TGTGCCAGCAGCAATTACTATAGCGGGAGCGATGAGACCCAGTACTTC.

This clonotype was recorded once. The chain employs TRBV9 and TRBJ2-6; 10 positions match TRBD1. The CDR3 loop spans 18 amino acids. Germline V gene lookup returns CDR1 SGDLS and CDR2 YYNGEE. V was pared by 3 bases and J by 0 bases, with 6 bases of the junction left unmatched. CDR3 sequence (DNA): TGTGCCAGCAGCGCGGGGACAGGGGCCTCCTCTGGGGCCAACGTCCTGACTTTC. This gives the protein CASSAGTGASSGANVLTF.

As to this clonotype: A read error may explain this, as a much larger clone is one base away. The V and J genes are TRBV6-1 and TRBJ2-3; TRBD2 aligns across 16 bases. There are 18 residues in the CDR3. J lost 2 bases, V lost 6 bases, and 8 bases had no gene match. CDR1 and CDR2 from the germline V gene are MNHNS and SASEGT. This chain's CDR3 is CASSPGLAGGLSTDTQYF. CDR3 DNA sequence: TGTGCCAGCAGCCCGGGACTAGCGGGGGGGCTGTCCACAGATACGCAGTATTTT.

The chain joins TRBV27 to TRBJ2-3; 12 bases map to TRBD2. The CDR3 has 21 residues. Germline loops: CDR1 MNHEY, CDR2 SMNVEV (reference sequence). Losses at the gene ends were 6 bases for V and 0 bases for J; bases not matched to a gene: 19. The CDR3 is CASRTRQPTSGRVFSTDTQYF. Written as DNA, the CDR3 is TGTGCCAGCAGAACCCGACAACCGACTAGCGGGAGAGTCTTTAGCACAGATACGCAGTATTTT.

V is TRBV4-3 and J is TRBJ2-2; D remains unclear. Germline CDR1 is LGHNA and CDR2 is YSLEER. Trimming took 1 base from V and 1 from J, leaving 10 bases between them. The CDR3 runs 16 residues. This chain's CDR3 is CASSQVRGLNTGELFF. The CDR3 DNA follows: TGCGCCAGCAGCCAAGTAAGAGGTTTGAACACCGGGGAGCTGTTTTTT.

The gene calls are TRBV11-2 and TRBJ2-1; D gene ambiguous. The CDR3 sequence is 16 residues long. The germline V and J ends were trimmed by 4 bases and 5 bases, with 18 bases remaining between them. Germline values: CDR1 SGHAT, CDR2 FQNNGV. This CDR3 reads CASSSGPTLKNNEQFF. CDR3 sequence (DNA): TGTGCCAGCAGCTCGGGCCCCACTCTGAAGAACAATGAGCAGTTCTTC.

This clonotype was counted between two and nine times. The chain uses TRBV4-3 and TRBJ1-4; possible D gene TRBD1, 5 bases. Germline values: CDR1 LGHNA, CDR2 YSLEER. This CDR3 has 14 residues. Trimming left V 0 bases short and J 10 bases short, with 12 bases between. For the CDR3, the DNA is TGCGCCAGCAGCCAAGATATGGGGGTCGCAAAACTGTTTTTT. Translating it yields CASSQDMGVAKLFF.

Written as DNA, the CDR3 is TGCGCCAGCAGCTCGGGGATCTCAGGCACTTTCTTT. This codes for CASSSGISGTFF. The gene calls are TRBV5-1 and TRBJ1-1; D unresolved. The V gene lost 3 bases and the J gene lost 12 bases, with 15 bases spanning the gap. Per the germline V gene, CDR1 is SGHRS and CDR2 is YFSETQ. CDR3 length: 12 residues.

The V call is TRBV5-6, the J call TRBJ2-1; the D is unclear. V lost 4 bases and J lost 0, with 11 bases in between. The CDR3 extends over 15 amino acids. CDR1 is SGHDT and CDR2 is YYEEEE in the germline V gene. Written as DNA, the CDR3 is TGTGCCAGCAGCGGCTCAGATAACTCCTACAATGAGCAGTTCTTC. Protein product: CASSGSDNSYNEQFF.

The V and J genes are TRBV29-1 and TRBJ2-2; the D gene is possibly TRBD2 (5 bases). CDR1 is SQVTM and CDR2 is ANQGSEA in the germline V gene. This CDR3 has 13 amino acids. V shed 1 base and J shed 7 bases, with 10 bases lying between them. The CDR3 region has the DNA TGCAGCGTTGAAGGCGAGGGAAGCGGGGAGCTGTTTTTT. Translation: CSVEGEGSGELFF.

The rearrangement joins TRBV28 to TRBJ2-5; 7 nucleotides agree with TRBD1. The CDR3 spans 16 residues. CDR1 MDHEN and CDR2 SYDVKM come from the germline V gene. V lost 5 bases and J lost 1; bases outside the gene matches: 10. The CDR3 DNA reads TGTGCCAGCAGTCCGATCAAACAGGGGTTCCAAGAGACCCAGTACTTC. Its protein product is CASSPIKQGFQETQYF.

Notes on this clonotype: At one end, the junction sequence differs from germline, possibly due to a read error. This CDR3 reads CAINLGGINQQFF. CDR3 DNA: TGTGCCATAAACTTGGGGGGAATCAATCAGCAGTTCTTC. The chain links TRBV2 to TRBJ2-5; a possible D gene is TRBD2 (6 bases). The J call is uncertain, as TRBJ2-1 better fits the DNA end. Germline V lookup: CDR1 SNHLY, CDR2 FYNNEI. This CDR3 comprises 13 residues.

This clonotype has only a few counts. CDR3 DNA: TGTGCCAGCAGCTACCCAGGGGACCCTACGGCCGCTTTCTTT. Translated: CASSYPGDPTAAFF. The chain carries TRBV7-9 and TRBJ1-1; TRBD1 is a possible D gene (6 bases). This CDR3 region has 14 residues. The ends were cut back, 4 bases at V and 11 bases at J, with 20 bases in the middle. Germline V gene lookup returns CDR1 SEHNR and CDR2 FQNEAQ (reference sequence). Based on the CDR3 plus reference TRBV7-9 and TRBJ1-1, the full variable domain is DTGVSQNPRHKITKRGQNVTFRCDPISEHNRLYWYRQTLGQGPEFLTYFQNEAQLEKSRLLSDRFSAERPKGSFSTLEIQRTEQGDSAMYLCASSYPGDPTAAFFGQGTRLTVV.

The CDR3 sequence is CASTGTAYEQYF. As DNA, the CDR3 is TGTGCCAGCACTGGGACAGCCTACGAGCAGTACTTC. This chain connects TRBV6-5 to TRBJ2-7, with 7 bases matching TRBD1. CDR1 and CDR2 from the germline V gene are MNHEY and SVGAGI. This CDR3 is 12 amino acids long. Trimming at V came to 7 bases and at J to 2 bases, leaving 2 bases not matched to a gene.

The rearrangement uses TRBV15 and TRBJ2-5; 8 bases are shared with TRBD2. The CDR3 is 16 residues long. Unmatched junction bases numbered 6, after V lost 0 bases and J lost 3 bases. Per the germline V gene, CDR1 is LNHNV and CDR2 is YYDKDF (reference sequence). DNA for the CDR3: TGTGCCACCAGCAGAGATCCGGGAGGGGATAAAGAGACCCAGTACTTC. It specifies CATSRDPGGDKETQYF.

On this clonotype itself: One end of the junction varies from germline; a read error may be responsible. The chain joins TRBV29-1 to TRBJ2-7; D is undetermined. Germline CDR1 is SQVTM and CDR2 is ANQGSEA. The CDR3 totals 12 residues. The CDR3 nucleotides are TGCAGCGTTGTGTTCAGCAACTACGGGCAGTACTTC. It yields the protein CSVVFSNYGQYF.

The chain employs TRBV5-1 and TRBJ2-5; 8 bases are shared with TRBD1. The germline gives CDR1 SGHRS, CDR2 YFSETQ. The CDR3 runs to 15 residues. Trimming cost V 4 bases and J 5 bases; bases outside gene matches: 10. Here the CDR3 DNA reads TGCGCCAGCAGCGTCAGACAGGGGTATTTGGAGACCCAGTACTTC. Residues: CASSVRQGYLETQYF.

This clonotype was counted a few times. The chain joins TRBV7-9 to TRBJ1-6, with D unresolved. This CDR3 spans 13 amino acids. From germline, CDR1 is SEHNR and CDR2 FQNEAQ (reference sequence). V was clipped by 1 base and J by 11 bases, with 9 bases between them. The CDR3 sequence: CASSLDARPPLHF. CDR3 nucleotides: TGTGCCAGCAGCTTAGACGCGCGCCCACCCCTCCACTTT.

This clonotype showed up just once. V is TRBV7-9 and J is TRBJ2-1, with 15 positions matching TRBD2. V dropped 2 bases and J dropped 8; count of bases not matched to a gene: 13. Germline V gene data show CDR1 as SEHNR and CDR2 as FQNEAQ (reference sequence). The CDR3 spans 19 residues. The DNA of the CDR3 is TGTGCCAGCAGCTTAAGGGGAGGACTAGCGGGGGGGCTGGGTCATGAGCAGTTCTTC. Its protein is CASSLRGGLAGGLGHEQFF.

This sequence joins TRBV7-2 and TRBJ2-7; maybe TRBD2 (5 bases). Looked up from germline, CDR1 is SGHTA and CDR2 is FQGNSA. This CDR3 region has 15 residues. V was trimmed by 6 bases and J by 2 bases, leaving 17 bases between them. The CDR3 DNA is TGTGCCAGCAGGGGCATCGGGGATATCACCTACGAGCAGTACTTC. As protein: CASRGIGDITYEQYF.

The chain carries TRBV12-3 or TRBV12-4 and TRBJ2-5, with TRBD1 matching over 8 bases. Germline trimming cut 1 base from V and 5 bases from J; bases unmatched to any gene: 6. This CDR3 has 15 residues. The CDR3 DNA reads TGTGCCAGCAGTTTAGATCGGACAGGGAGGGAGACCCAGTACTTC. Encoded protein: CASSLDRTGRETQYF.

This clonotype was seen a handful of times. The chain couples TRBV6-1 to TRBJ1-5; no clear D gene. This CDR3 is 13 amino acids long. From germline, CDR1 is MNHNS and CDR2 SASEGT. V was cut by 6 bases and J by 3 bases, with 9 bases left in between. CDR3 sequence: CASRQFNNQPQHF. The DNA of the CDR3 is TGTGCCAGCAGACAGTTTAACAATCAGCCCCAGCATTTT.

The chain joins TRBV10-3 to TRBJ1-2; D remains unclear. Germline CDR1 is ENHRY and CDR2 is SYGVKD. The CDR3 loop spans 14 amino acids. V gave up 2 bases and J gave up 4 bases, with 11 bases separating them. CDR3 amino acids: CAISEPGSAYGYTF. The CDR3 DNA follows: TGTGCCATCAGTGAGCCGGGCAGCGCCTATGGCTACACCTTC.

This clonotype was recorded a few times. This sequence joins TRBV7-2 and TRBJ2-1, with unresolved D. This CDR3 is 16 amino acids long. V was cut by 1 base and J by 4 bases, with 14 bases left in between. Germline CDR1 and CDR2: SGHTA and FQGNSA. The CDR3 DNA follows: TGTGCCAGCAGCTTAGAAGGTGTTAGAACGTACAATGAGCAGTTCTTC. This translates into CASSLEGVRTYNEQFF.

The chain employs TRBV6-6 and TRBJ2-5; the match to TRBD2 covers 12 bases. The DNA end favors TRBJ2-1, so the J call may be wrong. CDR1 MNHNY and CDR2 SVGAGI come from the germline V gene (reference sequence). There are 14 residues in the CDR3. The CDR3 bases are TGTGCCAGCAGTCTAGCGGGGGGGAACGATGAGCAGTTCTTC. Amino acids: CASSLAGGNDEQFF.

In this sample, this clonotype turned up a few times. The chain is built from TRBV6-2 or TRBV6-3 and TRBJ2-1; TRBD2 aligns across 11 bases. The CDR3 has 13 amino acids. In germline, CDR1 is MNHEY, CDR2 SVGEGT. Trimming at V came to 4 bases and at J to 10 bases, leaving 3 bases not matched to a gene. CDR3 bases: TGTGCCAGCAGTTTGGGACTAGCGGTCGAGCAGTTCTTC. Translation gives CASSLGLAVEQFF.

This clonotype has more than one count but fewer than ten. The chain has TRBV27 and TRBJ2-7, with D perhaps being TRBD1 or TRBD2 (5 bases each). The V gene lost 2 bases and the J gene lost 4 bases, with 15 bases spanning the gap. The CDR3 covers 15 residues. Per germline, CDR1 MNHEY and CDR2 SMNVEV (reference sequence). The CDR3 here is CASSLRGAAGYEQYF. The CDR3 bases are TGTGCCAGCAGTTTACGGGGCGCCGCGGGTTACGAGCAGTACTTC.